The 22 T cell receptor beta chains below come from one sample, sequenced in a study of Ad26.COV2.S vaccination and SARS-CoV-2 variants (dated by TCRdb to the early 2020s). The treatment or condition tag for this specimen amounts to: about 20 received Ad26.COV2.S at low or high dose, single or two shots; about five received placebo; per-sample allocation not given. For vaccine and placebo recipients, repertoires were sequenced using samples collected on day 63 after the first injection. The library was produced with the immunoSEQ multiplex PCR assay. TCRdb's version of the immuneACCESS table is confined to in-frame rearrangements and falls short of the full clone set. An unresolved V gene accounts for under half of the shortfall where checked; the remainder is of unknown origin. This sample comprises roughly 300,000 clones, roughly 90% of them detected only once. The ten largest clones take up just under 5% of the sample.

The sample here was peripheral blood, taken in a trial of Ad26.COV2.S vaccine versus placebo. The receptors were sampled from a person aged 18-65 years who received the Ad26.COV2.S COVID-19 vaccine or a placebo.

This chain connects TRBV30 to TRBJ1-4; no clear D. Per the germline V gene, CDR1 is GTSNPN and CDR2 is SVGIG (reference sequence). Trimming left V 0 bases short and J 5 bases short, with 13 bases between. CDR3 length equals 15 residues. The CDR3 nucleotides read TGTGCCTGGAGTGTACGGCTCGCCGAGAATGAAAAACTGTTTTTT. This codes for CAWSVRLAENEKLFF.

The chain links TRBV3-1 (or the pseudogene TRBV3-2) to TRBJ1-1, with 7 nucleotides matching TRBD1. The germline CDR1 and CDR2 sequences are LGHDT and YNNKEL (reference sequence). Trimming cost V 0 bases and J 7 bases; bases outside gene matches: 14. CDR3 length: 17 residues. The CDR3 region is CASSQDPTGASWGEAFF. The CDR3, as DNA: TGTGCCAGCAGCCAAGATCCTACAGGGGCATCGTGGGGTGAAGCTTTCTTT.

This sequence joins TRBV27 and TRBJ2-7; either TRBD1 or TRBD2 may fit D (5 bases each). V was cut by 7 bases and J by 5 bases, with 15 bases left in between. CDR3 length: 13 amino acids. From germline, CDR1 is MNHEY and CDR2 SMNVEV (reference sequence). For the CDR3, the DNA is TGTGCCAGCACGAGGGCAGGGCAGAACGAGCAGTACTTC. It yields the protein CASTRAGQNEQYF.

The J gene is TRBJ2-1, the V gene TRBV7-3, with 7 bases aligning to TRBD1. Germline lookup yields CDR1 SGHTA and CDR2 FQGTGA. V dropped 5 bases and J dropped 9; count of bases not matched to a gene: 10. CDR3 size: 14 residues. DNA of the CDR3: TGTGCCAGCAGCCAGGGGTTAGGGGGCGGTGAGCAGTTCTTC. Translating gives CASSQGLGGGEQFF.

J is TRBJ2-7 and V is TRBV6-1, with 7 bases aligning to TRBD1. The CDR3 sequence is 16 residues long. V was pared by 4 bases and J by 0 bases, with 9 bases of the junction left unmatched. CDR1 is MNHNS and CDR2 is SASEGT in the germline V gene. DNA for the CDR3: TGTGCCAGCAGTGGTGGGACAGCCTTTTTCTCCTACGAGCAGTACTTC. The encoded protein is CASSGGTAFFSYEQYF.

The rearrangement joins TRBV7-2 to TRBJ2-3; 9 bases agree with TRBD2. The junction had 3 bases not matched to a gene; V was cut back by 4 bases and J by 1 base. Germline V gene data show CDR1 as SGHTA and CDR2 as FQGNSA. This CDR3 region has 15 residues. For the CDR3, the DNA is TGTGCCAGCAGCTCTCGGACTAGCGGCACAGATACGCAGTATTTT. Translation: CASSSRTSGTDTQYF.

The chain is built from TRBV12-3 or TRBV12-4 and TRBJ2-5; D is possibly TRBD1 or TRBD2 (5 bases each). V was pared by 4 bases and J by 9 bases, with 12 bases between. CDR3 length: 12 residues. The CDR3 DNA sequence: TGTGCCAGCAGTTGGACCCGAGGGGCCCAGTACTTC. Its translation is CASSWTRGAQYF.

The rearrangement joins TRBV20-1 to TRBJ1-1, with no clear D. The CDR3 covers 11 residues. CDR1 and CDR2 (germline): DFQATT, SNEGSKA (reference sequence). Trimming left V 6 bases short and J 0 bases short, with 5 bases between. This CDR3 reads CSAPLNTEAFF. CDR3 sequence (DNA): TGCAGTGCCCCCTTGAACACTGAAGCTTTCTTT.

This chain uses TRBV7-3 with TRBJ2-3, with TRBD2 matching 12 bases. CDR1 is SGHTA, CDR2 FQGTGA, per germline. This CDR3 contains 14 residues. J was trimmed by 12 bases and V by 4 bases; bases with no gene match: 8. CDR3 residues: CASSYYLAGGFQYF. The DNA of the CDR3 is TGTGCCAGCAGCTATTACCTAGCGGGGGGGTTTCAGTATTTT. Using reference TRBV7-3 and TRBJ2-3 for the parts outside the CDR3, the full variable domain is GAGVSQTPSNKVTEKGKYVELRCDPISGHTALYWYRQSLGQGPEFLIYFQGTGAADDSGLPNDRFFAVRPEGSVSTLKIQRTERGDSAVYLCASSYYLAGGFQYFGPGTRLTVL.

The chain links TRBV15 to TRBJ1-1; D might be TRBD1 (5 bases). The CDR3 runs to 16 residues. In germline, CDR1 is LNHNV, CDR2 YYDKDF (reference sequence). V dropped 0 bases and J dropped 3 bases, with 14 bases sitting between them. As DNA, the CDR3 is TGTGCCACCAGCAGAGAGGCCTCAGGCAGGGACACTGAAGCTTTCTTT. This codes for CATSREASGRDTEAFF.

V usage is TRBV7-9 and J usage is TRBJ2-7; possibly TRBD2 for D (6 bases). V was pared by 1 base and J by 3 bases, with 7 bases between. Per germline, CDR1 SEHNR and CDR2 FQNEAQ (reference sequence). This CDR3 spans 13 amino acids. CDR3 in amino acids: CASSLGRGYEQYF. The CDR3 DNA reads as TGTGCCAGCAGCTTAGGGAGGGGCTACGAGCAGTACTTC. Full variable domain (rest looked up from reference TRBV7-9 and TRBJ2-7): DTGVSQNPRHKITKRGQNVTFRCDPISEHNRLYWYRQTLGQGPEFLTYFQNEAQLEKSRLLSDRFSAERPKGSFSTLEIQRTEQGDSAMYLCASSLGRGYEQYFGPGTRLTVT.

A remark on this clone: Germline is not matched at one junction end, which may reflect a read error. Different DNA sequences within this sample yield the same CDR3. The chain recombines TRBV7-9 with TRBJ1-5; possibly TRBD1 for D (5 bases). The CDR3 has 15 amino acids. Per the germline V gene, CDR1 is SEHNR and CDR2 is FQNEAQ (reference sequence). CDR3 nucleotide sequence: TGTGCCAGCAGCTACGGGGGGGTTCCAAATCAGCCTCAGCATTTT. Amino acids: CASSYGGVPNQPQHF.

This chain connects TRBV28 to TRBJ1-1; D remains unclear. Trimming shortened V by 6 bases and J by 2 bases, and 16 bases separated the two germline ends. This CDR3 region has 15 residues. Germline assignment: CDR1 MDHEN and CDR2 SYDVKM. CDR3 protein: CASSGASRINTEAFF. For the CDR3, the DNA is TGTGCCAGCAGCGGAGCAAGTCGGATTAACACTGAAGCTTTCTTT.

The rearrangement uses TRBV4-3 and TRBJ1-3; D perhaps matches TRBD1 (5 bases). The CDR3 contains 15 residues. The V end lost 0 bases, the J end lost 3 bases, and 9 bases lay between the germline ends. Germline assignment: CDR1 LGHNA and CDR2 YSLEER. The CDR3 nucleotides are TGCGCCAGCAGCCAAGAGGAAGGGGTTGGAAACACCATATATTTT. It specifies CASSQEEGVGNTIYF.

The chain uses TRBV3-1 (or the pseudogene TRBV3-2) and TRBJ2-1; D perhaps matches TRBD1 (6 bases). This CDR3 spans 15 amino acids. V lost 4 bases to trimming and J lost 4 bases, with 14 bases between them. Per germline, CDR1 LGHDT and CDR2 YNNKEL (reference sequence). CDR3 coding DNA: TGTGCCAGCAGCCTTAAGGGGGTACCTTACAATGAGCAGTTCTTC. Its protein is CASSLKGVPYNEQFF.

The J gene is TRBJ1-1, the V gene TRBV7-2; 7 nucleotides match TRBD1. In germline, CDR1 is SGHTA, CDR2 FQGNSA. J was trimmed by 6 bases and V by 3 bases; bases with no gene match: 10. The CDR3 consists of 15 residues. This chain's CDR3 is CASSFDRAQGAEAFF. CDR3 in DNA: TGTGCCAGCAGCTTCGACAGGGCCCAGGGGGCTGAAGCTTTCTTT.

This rearrangement joins TRBV7-8 to TRBJ2-3, with 15 bases matching TRBD2. CDR1 SGHVS and CDR2 FQNEAQ come from the germline V gene. V was pared by 4 bases and J by 3 bases, with 8 bases of the junction left unmatched. The CDR3 consists of 18 residues. The CDR3 loop reads CASSSTAGTSGGTDTQYF. In nucleotides, the CDR3 is TGTGCCAGCAGCTCGACCGCCGGGACTAGCGGGGGGACAGATACGCAGTATTTT.

The CDR3 sequence: CASSGIPGHKEYNEQFF. The CDR3 bases are TGTGCCAGCAGTGGAATCCCGGGACACAAGGAGTACAATGAGCAGTTCTTC. This chain connects TRBV6-1 to TRBJ2-1; TRBD1 might be the D (6 bases). The CDR3 totals 17 residues. The germline V gene encodes CDR1 MNHNS and CDR2 SASEGT. With 4 bases removed from V and 4 bases from J, the gap between germline ends came to 20 bases.

V usage is TRBV6-5 and J usage is TRBJ2-3; D is uncertain. Germline values: CDR1 MNHEY, CDR2 SVGAGI. V shed 8 bases and J shed 6 bases, with 15 bases lying between them. There are 13 residues in the CDR3. This CDR3 is CASQNGGADTQYF. In DNA form, the CDR3 reads TGTGCCAGCCAAAATGGCGGCGCGGATACGCAGTATTTT.

The V and J genes are TRBV3-1 (or the pseudogene TRBV3-2) and TRBJ2-1; 10 nucleotides align to TRBD2. CDR1 is LGHDT and CDR2 is YNNKEL in the germline V gene (reference sequence). The J segment lost 2 bases and the V segment lost 0 bases, leaving 10 bases of the junction unmatched. CDR3 size: 19 residues. CDR3 nucleotides: TGTGCCAGCAGCCAAGAGAGGGCTAGCGGGAGAGGTCCCTACAATGAGCAGTTCTTC. The encoded protein is CASSQERASGRGPYNEQFF.

The genes are TRBV20-1 and TRBJ1-6; D remains unclear. V was cut by 3 bases and J by 9 bases, with 15 bases left in between. CDR1 and CDR2 from the germline V gene are DFQATT and SNEGSKA (reference sequence). This CDR3 is built from 14 residues. Written as DNA, the CDR3 is TGCAGTGCTAGTAAGGATTTAGGTTCTTCACCCCTCCACTTT. Protein product: CSASKDLGSSPLHF.

J is TRBJ2-2 and V is TRBV4-1; D unclear. Trimming stripped 0 bases from V and 3 bases from J, with 14 bases between. The CDR3 loop spans 17 amino acids. Germline values: CDR1 MGHRA, CDR2 YSYEKL. CDR3 loop: CASSQDGRIGDTGELFF. The DNA for the CDR3 is TGCGCCAGCAGCCAAGATGGACGGATCGGAGACACCGGGGAGCTGTTTTTT.